The 5 T cell receptor beta chains below come from one sample, sequenced in a study of T-cell memory formation after mild COVID-19. MiXCR was run by TCRdb on the 5' RACE reads, yielding one entry per CDR3 protein. The data contain more than 110,000 distinct CDR3 sequences, 14% of them seen just once; the ten biggest clones take up more than 25%. Sequencing used PBMCs or a T cell subset sorted from them (not recorded which). These receptors were obtained from an adult woman who had mild COVID-19 (a few samples of this study predate the infection). Cell type and time point are not known.

The chain joins TRBV2 to TRBJ2-5; the D is unclear. The germline gives CDR1 SNHLY, CDR2 FYNNEI. Trimming removed 7 bases at V and 5 bases at J, with 11 bases between. The CDR3 is 12 amino acids. As DNA, the CDR3 is TGTGCCAGCAATTCCTTCTTGGAGACCCAGTACTTC. Translating gives CASNSFLETQYF. The variable domain in full, with the rest retrieved from reference TRBV2 and TRBJ2-5, is EPEVTQTPSHQVTQMGQEVILRCVPISNHLYFYWYRQILGQKVEFLVSFYNNEISEKSEIFDDQFSVERPDGSNFTLKIRSTKLEDSAMYFCASNSFLETQYFGPGTRLLVL.

J is TRBJ2-6 and V is TRBV27; D unresolved. The germline V gene has CDR1 MNHEY and CDR2 SMNVEV (reference sequence). Trimming left V 3 bases short and J 3 bases short, with 3 bases between. The CDR3 runs to 13 residues. For the CDR3, the DNA is TGTGCCAGCAGTTTTGGTGGGGCCAACGTCCTGACTTTC. The encoded protein is CASSFGGANVLTF.

A few counts support this clonotype. This sequence joins TRBV29-1 and TRBJ1-3, with D perhaps TRBD1 (5 bases). Trimming pared 6 bases from V and 0 bases from J, leaving 15 bases between. The CDR3 runs to 15 residues. Germline loops: CDR1 SQVTM, CDR2 ANQGSEA. The CDR3 DNA follows: TGCAGCGTCCGCGGAGGGGACCTCTCTGGAAACACCATATATTTT. It encodes CSVRGGDLSGNTIYF. The complete variable domain, with remaining parts taken from reference TRBV29-1 and TRBJ1-3, reads SAVISQKPSRDICQRGTSLTIQCQVDSQVTMMFWYRQQPGQSLTLIATANQGSEATYESGFVIDKFPISRPNLTFSTLTVSNMSPEDSSIYLCSVRGGDLSGNTIYFGEGSWLTVV.

This clonotype was observed a few times. The genes are TRBV30 and TRBJ1-6; 8 bases map to TRBD1. Per the germline V gene, CDR1 is GTSNPN and CDR2 is SVGIG (reference sequence). The CDR3 is 12 residues long. With V trimmed by 8 bases and J by 7 bases, 4 bases remained unmatched. The DNA for the CDR3 is TGTGCCGGACAGGGTTGGAATTCACCCCTCCACTTT. Its translation is CAGQGWNSPLHF.

A few counts support this clonotype. This sequence joins TRBV13 and TRBJ2-7; 10 nucleotides line up with TRBD1. With 5 bases clipped from V and 0 bases from J, the junction kept 4 bases outside the gene matches. From germline, CDR1 is PRHDT and CDR2 FYEKMQ (reference sequence). The CDR3 extends over 15 amino acids. The CDR3: CASSGQGVVSYEQYF. The CDR3 nucleotides are TGTGCCAGCAGCGGACAGGGGGTGGTCTCCTACGAGCAGTACTTC.